The clone carrying this TCR beta chain showed up just once. The V and J ends lost 3 bases and 1 base, in that order; junction bases with no gene match: 6. The CDR3 runs 17 residues. Per the germline V gene, CDR1 is DFQATT and CDR2 is SNEGSKA (reference sequence). Sequencing used immunoSEQ multiplex PCR; TCRdb keeps in-frame clones, though not all of them. The data show over 150,000 clones, roughly four fifths seen once. This entry comes from a study of blood T cell repertoires in COVID-19. This chain links TRBV20-1 with TRBJ2-6, with TRBD2 identical over 10 bases. Source material: peripheral blood. This clonotype originated in a woman aged 45-60 years with acute or convalescent COVID-19. The CDR3 bases are TGCAGTGCTAGTGCAAGCGGGAGGGTTTCTGGGGCCAACGTCCTGACTTTC. This gives the protein CSASASGRVSGANVLTF.